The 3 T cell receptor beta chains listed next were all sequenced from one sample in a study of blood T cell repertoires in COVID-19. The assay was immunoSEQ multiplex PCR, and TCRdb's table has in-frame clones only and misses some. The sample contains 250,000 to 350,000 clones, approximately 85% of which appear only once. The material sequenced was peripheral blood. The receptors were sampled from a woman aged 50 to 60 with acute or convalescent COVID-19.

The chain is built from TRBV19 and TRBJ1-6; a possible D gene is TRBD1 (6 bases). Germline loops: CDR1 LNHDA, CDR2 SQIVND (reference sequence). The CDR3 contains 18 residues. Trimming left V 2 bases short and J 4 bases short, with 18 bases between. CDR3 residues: CASSISAGATGYNSPLHF. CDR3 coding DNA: TGTGCCAGTAGTATATCGGCAGGGGCGACCGGTTATAATTCACCCCTCCACTTT. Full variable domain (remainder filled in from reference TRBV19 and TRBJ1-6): DGGITQSPKYLFRKEGQNVTLSCEQNLNHDAMYWYRQDPGQGLRLIYYSQIVNDFQKGDIAEGYSVSREKKESFPLTVTSAQKNPTAFYLCASSISAGATGYNSPLHFGNGTRLTVT.

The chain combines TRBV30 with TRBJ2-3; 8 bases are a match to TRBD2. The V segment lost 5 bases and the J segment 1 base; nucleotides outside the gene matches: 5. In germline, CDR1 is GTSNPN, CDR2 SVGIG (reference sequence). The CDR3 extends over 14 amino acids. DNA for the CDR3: TGTGCCTGGTGGGCGGGAGGACGCACAGATACGCAGTATTTT. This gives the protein CAWWAGGRTDTQYF.

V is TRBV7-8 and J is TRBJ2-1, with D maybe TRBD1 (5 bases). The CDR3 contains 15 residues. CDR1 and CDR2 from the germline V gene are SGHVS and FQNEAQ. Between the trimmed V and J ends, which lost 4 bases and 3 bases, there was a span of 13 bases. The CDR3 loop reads CASSYSLGLYNEQFF. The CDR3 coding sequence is TGTGCCAGCAGCTACTCTTTGGGGCTCTACAATGAGCAGTTCTTC.